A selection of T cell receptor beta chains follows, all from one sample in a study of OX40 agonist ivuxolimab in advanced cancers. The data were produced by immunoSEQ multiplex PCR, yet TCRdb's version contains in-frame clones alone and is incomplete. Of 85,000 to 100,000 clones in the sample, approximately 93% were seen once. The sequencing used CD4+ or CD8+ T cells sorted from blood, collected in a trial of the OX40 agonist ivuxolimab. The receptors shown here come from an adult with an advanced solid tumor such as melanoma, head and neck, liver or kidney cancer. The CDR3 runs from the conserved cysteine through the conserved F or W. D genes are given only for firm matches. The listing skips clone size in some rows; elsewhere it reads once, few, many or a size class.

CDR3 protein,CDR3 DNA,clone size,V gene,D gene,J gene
CATRSQRDTQYF,TGTGCCACTCGCTCCCAACGGGATACGCAGTATTTT,.,TRBV6-1,.,TRBJ2-3
CASSLVGRNTEAFF,TGCGCCAGCAGCTTGGTTGGCAGGAACACTGAAGCTTTCTTT,.,TRBV5-1,.,TRBJ1-1
CASSIRQGAAGNTIYF,TGTGCCAGCAGCATCCGACAGGGGGCGGCTGGAAACACCATATATTTT,.,TRBV5-4,TRBD1,TRBJ1-3
CASSLQGPETQYF,TGTGCCAGCAGCTTACAGGGACCAGAGACCCAGTACTTC,.,TRBV5-8,.,TRBJ2-5
CASRQTGLYQETQYF,TGTGCCAGCAGGCAGACAGGGCTGTACCAAGAGACCCAGTACTTC,.,TRBV6-4,TRBD1,TRBJ2-5
CAISEKEGARETQYF,TGTGCCATCAGTGAGAAGGAAGGGGCCAGGGAGACCCAGTACTTC,.,TRBV10-3,.,TRBJ2-5
CASSQDLDGQGVSYGYTF,TGCGCCAGCAGCCAAGATCTCGATGGACAGGGGGTTTCCTATGGCTACACCTTC,.,TRBV4-3,TRBD1,TRBJ1-2
CASSLAGRSGSPLHF,TGCGCCAGCAGCTTGGCCGGGCGGTCGGGTTCACCCCTCCACTTT,.,TRBV5-1,.,TRBJ1-6
CASSFSSAAGELFF,TGTGCCAGCAGCTTTAGCAGCGCCGCCGGGGAGCTGTTTTTT,.,TRBV7-2,.,TRBJ2-2
CSVAGLSGANVLTF,TGCAGCGTTGCTGGCCTCTCTGGGGCCAACGTCCTGACTTTC,.,TRBV29-1,.,TRBJ2-6
CASSLLRTETGYTF,TGTGCCAGCAGCCTTCTTCGGACCGAGACTGGCTACACCTTC,.,TRBV11-2,.,TRBJ1-2
CASGLVVGGPGELFF,TGTGCTAGTGGTTTGGTAGTCGGTGGTCCCGGGGAGCTGTTTTTT,.,TRBV12-5,.,TRBJ2-2
CASSPTKGPGELFF,TGTGCCAGCAGCCCCACGAAAGGTCCCGGGGAGCTGTTTTTT,.,TRBV11-3,.,TRBJ2-2
CASSLATDLGDTQYF,TGCGCCAGCAGCTTGGCCACCGATCTCGGGGATACGCAGTATTTT,.,TRBV5-1,.,TRBJ2-3
CASGLDIGNSPLHF,TGTGCTAGTGGTTTGGATATCGGGAATTCACCCCTCCACTTT,.,TRBV12-5,.,TRBJ1-6
CASSLWTDQETQYF,TGCGCCAGCAGCCTCTGGACAGACCAAGAGACCCAGTACTTC,.,TRBV4-3,.,TRBJ2-5
CSVESLAPHEQYF,TGCAGCGTTGAGAGCCTAGCGCCCCACGAGCAGTACTTC,.,TRBV29-1,.,TRBJ2-7
CASSIVRGHTGELFF,TGTGCCAGTAGTATAGTGCGGGGGCACACCGGGGAGCTGTTTTTT,.,TRBV19,.,TRBJ2-2
CASSAGLAITYEQYF,TGTGCCAGCAGCGCGGGACTAGCGATCACCTACGAGCAGTACTTC,.,TRBV7-6,TRBD2,TRBJ2-7
CASSSSPVVGNEQFF,TGTGCCAGTAGCAGCTCTCCAGTAGTAGGCAATGAGCAGTTCTTC,.,TRBV19,.,TRBJ2-1
CASSSDPNTGELFF,TGCGCCAGCAGCTCCGACCCGAACACCGGGGAGCTGTTTTTT,.,TRBV5-1,.,TRBJ2-2
CASSDRNHPYEQYF,TGTGCCAGCAGTGACAGAAACCATCCCTACGAGCAGTACTTC,once,TRBV7-2,.,TRBJ2-7
CASSQEAWGNQPQHF,TGCGCCAGCAGCCAAGAGGCCTGGGGGAATCAGCCCCAGCATTTT,.,TRBV4-3,.,TRBJ1-5
CAWSVRETGSSGNTIYF,TGTGCCTGGAGTGTACGGGAGACAGGGAGCTCTGGAAACACCATATATTTT,.,TRBV30,TRBD1,TRBJ1-3
CASRKGVFSNQPQHF,TGTGCCAGCCGAAAGGGTGTATTTAGCAATCAGCCCCAGCATTTT,.,TRBV6-6,.,TRBJ1-5
CASSMAAGQGAREQYF,TGTGCCAGTAGTATGGCGGCGGGACAGGGGGCGCGGGAGCAGTACTTC,.,TRBV19,TRBD1,TRBJ2-7
CASSVGGRVTEAFF,TGTGCCAGCAGCGTAGGTGGTAGGGTAACTGAAGCTTTCTTT,.,TRBV9,.,TRBJ1-1
CASRVDQGRDTQYF,TGTGCCAGCAGAGTCGACCAGGGGCGCGATACGCAGTATTTT,.,TRBV6-4,.,TRBJ2-3
CASSKDEGQGNGNTIYF,TGTGCCAGCAGCAAAGATGAGGGACAGGGCAACGGAAACACCATATATTTT,.,TRBV21-1,.,TRBJ1-3
CASIGGTNYGYTF,TGTGCCAGTATTGGCGGAACTAACTATGGCTACACCTTC,.,TRBV19,.,TRBJ1-2
CASSQVINEKLFF,TGCGCCAGCAGCCAAGTTATTAATGAAAAACTGTTTTTT,.,TRBV4-1,.,TRBJ1-4
CASSFVSSLGETQYF,TGCGCCAGCAGCTTTGTCAGCTCCCTGGGGGAGACCCAGTACTTC,.,TRBV5-1,.,TRBJ2-5
CASSLARGWRGAGEDTQYF,TGTGCCAGCAGCTTGGCCAGAGGTTGGAGGGGGGCCGGGGAAGATACGCAGTATTTT,.,TRBV5-4,.,TRBJ2-3
CAWSWGVYEQYF,TGTGCCTGGAGCTGGGGTGTCTACGAGCAGTACTTC,.,TRBV30,.,TRBJ2-7
CASSPGGAAGSNTEAFF,TGCGCCAGCAGCCCGGGGGGTGCGGCAGGGTCCAACACTGAAGCTTTCTTT,.,TRBV5-1,.,TRBJ1-1
CASSLVGLAARAYEQYF,TGTGCCAGCAGCCTAGTGGGGCTAGCGGCTCGAGCCTACGAGCAGTACTTC,.,TRBV7-9,TRBD2,TRBJ2-7
CAWSDGGRRETQYF,TGTGCCTGGAGTGATGGCGGGAGGAGAGAGACCCAGTACTTC,.,TRBV30,TRBD2,TRBJ2-5
CASSLFRQNIEKLFF,TGTGCCAGCAGCTTGTTTCGGCAGAATATTGAAAAACTGTTTTTT,.,TRBV11-2,.,TRBJ1-4
CASSLDGAYSNQPQHF,TGTGCCAGCAGTTTAGACGGAGCTTATAGCAATCAGCCCCAGCATTTT,.,TRBV28,.,TRBJ1-5
CASTRGDRRVDTQYF,TGTGCCAGCACCCGGGGGGACAGGCGCGTAGATACGCAGTATTTT,.,TRBV9,.,TRBJ2-3
CASSFGLQETQYF,TGTGCCAGCAGCTTTGGCCTACAAGAGACCCAGTACTTC,.,TRBV7-3,.,TRBJ2-5
CSAFSGIEQFF,TGCAGTGCTTTTAGTGGCATTGAGCAGTTCTTC,.,TRBV20-1,.,TRBJ2-1
CASGLVRLYEQYF,TGTGCTAGTGGTTTGGTACGTCTCTACGAGCAGTACTTC,.,TRBV12-5,.,TRBJ2-7
CASSQDLGDRTDTQYF,TGTGCCAGCAGCCAAGATCTAGGGGATCGCACAGATACGCAGTATTTT,.,TRBV14,.,TRBJ2-3